This TCR beta chain was sequenced during a study of T cell responses to AZD1222 COVID-19 vaccine. The data were produced by immunoSEQ multiplex PCR, yet TCRdb's version contains in-frame clones alone and is incomplete. The data show over 150,000 clones, less than 90% seen once. The length of the CDR3 is 15 residues. V was pared by 3 bases and J by 6 bases, with 5 bases of the junction left unmatched. Looked up from germline, CDR1 is KGHSH and CDR2 is LQKENI. The source of this sequence is an adult in good health. The chain recombines TRBV18 with TRBJ1-3; 10 positions match TRBD1. The specimen comprised peripheral blood, sampled on day 0 of AZD1222 vaccination. CDR3 region: CASSPGQGSVNTIYF. CDR3 bases: TGTGCCAGCTCACCGGGACAGGGGAGCGTAAACACCATATATTTT.